A single sample gave rise to the 13 T cell receptor beta chains below, sequenced in a study of T cell responses to AZD1222 COVID-19 vaccine. Sequencing used immunoSEQ multiplex PCR; TCRdb keeps in-frame clones, though not all of them. The sample holds some 140,000 clones, roughly 89% seen once. The sequences come from peripheral blood, collected on day 0 of AZD1222 vaccination. Receptors originate from an adult in good health.

The chain combines TRBV25-1 with TRBJ1-4; unclear D gene. The CDR3 consists of 12 residues. Trimming removed 4 bases at V and 8 bases at J, with 8 bases between. In germline, CDR1 is MGHDK, CDR2 SYGVNS. The CDR3 here is CASSVVGEKLFF. CDR3 nucleotides: TGTGCCAGCAGTGTTGTTGGGGAAAAACTGTTTTTT.

The chain carries TRBV6-5 and TRBJ1-4; 7 positions match TRBD1. CDR1 and CDR2 from the germline V gene are MNHEY and SVGAGI. CDR3 size: 13 residues. The V and J ends lost 5 bases and 13 bases, in that order; junction bases with no gene match: 10. DNA for the CDR3: TGTGCCAGCAGTCGGGACAGAAGAGACATACTGTTTTTT. Protein sequence: CASSRDRRDILFF.

The chain combines TRBV29-1 with TRBJ1-1; D is possibly TRBD1 (5 bases). Trimming left V 6 bases short and J 4 bases short, with 15 bases between. The CDR3 sequence is 13 residues long. Germline V gives CDR1 SQVTM, CDR2 ANQGSEA. CDR3 coding DNA: TGCAGCGTCCATGAGTCGGGGACCACTGAAGCTTTCTTT. Amino acid sequence: CSVHESGTTEAFF.

The genes are TRBV6-4 and TRBJ1-5, with TRBD1 as a possible D gene (6 bases). Germline CDR1 reads MRHNA; CDR2 reads SNTAGT. The CDR3 sequence is 16 residues long. The V gene lost 6 bases and the J gene lost 0 bases, with 15 bases spanning the gap. CDR3 amino acids: CASREGVEYSNQPQHF. The CDR3 DNA reads as TGTGCCAGCAGGGAGGGGGTGGAATATAGCAATCAGCCCCAGCATTTT.

The rearrangement joins TRBV20-1 to TRBJ1-1, with a possible D match to TRBD1 (6 bases). The ends were cut back, 3 bases at V and 4 bases at J, with 12 bases in the middle. This CDR3 has 13 residues. Germline CDR1 DFQATT, CDR2 SNEGSKA (reference sequence). The CDR3 protein is CSASGGAGTEAFF. CDR3 coding DNA: TGCAGTGCTAGTGGGGGCGCGGGCACTGAAGCTTTCTTT.

The rearrangement links TRBV29-1 to TRBJ2-5; possibly TRBD2 for D (5 bases). The CDR3 extends over 15 amino acids. CDR1 is SQVTM, CDR2 ANQGSEA, per germline. V lost 6 bases, J lost 5 bases, and 22 bases lay in between. As DNA, the CDR3 is TGCAGCGTCGGACCAGGACTGAGAGCTACGGAGACCCAGTACTTC. Protein sequence: CSVGPGLRATETQYF.

The chain combines TRBV18 with TRBJ1-1; TRBD1 is a possible D gene (5 bases). V lost 1 base and J lost 0, with 15 bases in between. Germline CDR1 and CDR2: KGHSH and LQKENI. The CDR3 extends over 17 amino acids. The CDR3 spells CASSPLPPGSMNTEAFF. The CDR3 bases are TGTGCCAGCTCACCACTCCCCCCAGGGTCCATGAACACTGAAGCTTTCTTT.

Turning to this clone: Other DNA sequences in the sample encode the same CDR3. The J gene is TRBJ1-1, the V gene TRBV20-1; D unresolved. There are 11 residues in the CDR3. V was pared by 3 bases and J by 0 bases, with 2 bases between. Looked up from germline, CDR1 is DFQATT and CDR2 is SNEGSKA (reference sequence). CDR3 loop: CSASMNTEAFF. In DNA, the CDR3 is TGCAGTGCTAGTATGAACACTGAAGCTTTCTTT.

This chain joins TRBV5-1 and TRBJ2-5; possibly TRBD2 for D (5 bases). The germline gives CDR1 SGHRS, CDR2 YFSETQ. The CDR3 has 15 amino acids. V dropped 4 bases and J dropped 1 base, with 14 bases sitting between them. CDR3 protein: CASSRRELVQETQYF. The CDR3 region has the DNA TGCGCCAGCAGCCGCCGGGAACTCGTCCAAGAGACCCAGTACTTC.

The chain uses TRBV4-3 and TRBJ2-2; weak D call: TRBD2 (6 bases). Trimming removed 1 base from V and 5 bases from J, with 11 bases in between. The V gene's germline CDR1 is LGHNA and CDR2 YSLEER. The CDR3 has 15 residues. For the CDR3, the DNA is TGCGCCAGCAGCCAAGTTCCCGCGGGGACCGGGGAGCTGTTTTTT. This encodes CASSQVPAGTGELFF.

V gene TRBV18 combines with J gene TRBJ1-2; D perhaps matches TRBD1 (5 bases). Trimming took 2 bases from V and 3 from J, leaving 13 bases between them. The CDR3 totals 15 residues. Per germline, CDR1 KGHSH and CDR2 LQKENI. CDR3 in DNA: TGTGCCAGCTCACCAGGGGGTCGATCTCACTATGGCTACACCTTC. It encodes CASSPGGRSHYGYTF.

The J gene is TRBJ1-6, the V gene TRBV30; weak D call: TRBD1 (6 bases). The V end was cut by 5 bases, the J end by 3 bases, with 8 bases between. Germline V gene lookup returns CDR1 GTSNPN and CDR2 SVGIG (reference sequence). CDR3 length equals 13 residues. CDR3 DNA sequence: TGTGCCTGGCAACAGGGCTATAATTCACCCCTCCACTTT. Protein product: CAWQQGYNSPLHF.

This sequence joins TRBV12-3 or TRBV12-4 and TRBJ1-2; no reliable D call. Trimming shortened V by 6 bases and J by 0 bases, and 5 bases separated the two germline ends. This CDR3 comprises 12 residues. The CDR3 sequence is CASSPANYGYTF. The CDR3, as DNA: TGTGCCAGCAGCCCTGCTAACTATGGCTACACCTTC.